Within the sample, the clone carrying this T cell receptor (beta chain) is medium-sized. Its antigen is not identified. V was shortened by 5 bases and J by 7 bases, with 12 bases between the two germline ends. The CDR3 runs to 14 residues. Germline CDR1 reads SGHNT; CDR2 reads YENEEA. This entry belongs to a study of T cells in localized non-small cell lung cancer. The study's findings and limits: The study detected a median about 60 of the top 100 tumor clones in adjacent lung. Without multi-region sequencing, intratumor heterogeneity could not be excluded. Uninvolved nearby lung showed the greatest T cell clonality, exceeding that found in tumor.

Assay used: immunoSEQ multiplex PCR; TCRdb lists only in-frame clones, some missing. This sample yields some 1,500 clones, of which about a third are seen a single time; about 6.9% belongs to the top ten. Sample: lung tumor tissue, taken before any cancer treatment. This chain connects TRBV11-3 to TRBJ1-6, with D unresolved. The sequence derives from an older female donor with stage II lung adenocarcinoma. CDR3 protein: CASSPQLSNSPLHF. CDR3 DNA sequence: TGTGCCAGCAGCCCACAGCTATCCAATTCACCCCTCCACTTT.